Below are 17 T cell receptor beta chains sequenced from a single sample in a study of cytomegalovirus exposure and HLA in healthy donors. It was with 60 Vbeta and 13 Jbeta primers that the PCR ran. Sequencing was performed with immunoSEQ multiplex PCR; in TCRdb, only in-frame clones are kept and a portion is missing. The table records about 170,000 clones, approximately 80% of them present only once. Sequencing was carried out using PBMCs. The receptors stem from a boy younger than 10 in good health and CMV-seronegative.

V is TRBV27 and J is TRBJ2-3, with 12 positions matching TRBD2. The CDR3 contains 21 residues. The V gene's germline CDR1 is MNHEY and CDR2 SMNVEV (reference sequence). V shed 4 bases and J 5 bases; nucleotides not matched to a gene: 22. CDR3 coding DNA: TGTGCCAGCAGTTCACCTCGGGAGTGGCTAGCGGGAGGGCCAGTGGTAGATACGCAGTATTTT. This encodes CASSSPREWLAGGPVVDTQYF.

The chain has TRBV9 and TRBJ1-4; D may be TRBD1 (5 bases). The CDR3 runs 15 residues. Germline V lookup: CDR1 SGDLS, CDR2 YYNGEE. Trimming left V 0 bases short and J 8 bases short, with 14 bases between. The CDR3 DNA reads TGTGCCAGCAGCGTAGACCGGCAGGGCACCGAAAAACTGTTTTTT. It yields the protein CASSVDRQGTEKLFF. The whole variable domain, filled in from reference TRBV9 and TRBJ1-4, reads DSGVTQTPKHLITATGQRVTLRCSPRSGDLSVYWYQQSLDQGLQFLIQYYNGEERAKGNILERFSAQQFPDLHSELNLSSLELGDSALYFCASSVDRQGTEKLFFGSGTQLSVL.

The chain uses TRBV7-2 and TRBJ1-2; 9 positions agree with TRBD1. The CDR3 spans 14 residues. CDR1 is SGHTA and CDR2 is FQGNSA in the germline V gene. The V segment lost 4 bases and the J segment 7 bases; nucleotides outside the gene matches: 7. The CDR3 loop reads CASSSTGGGIGYTF. As DNA, the CDR3 is TGTGCCAGCAGCTCAACAGGGGGCGGTATTGGCTACACCTTC.

This chain joins TRBV19 and TRBJ1-1; no clear D. The CDR3 covers 14 residues. Trimming cost V 3 bases and J 3 bases, with 11 bases left between them. The V gene's germline CDR1 is LNHDA and CDR2 SQIVND (reference sequence). CDR3 sequence (DNA): TGTGCCAGTAGTATGCACGAGCTACACACTGAAGCTTTCTTT. This codes for CASSMHELHTEAFF.

About this clone: Mismatch with germline at one junction end may stem from a read error. The rearrangement uses TRBV27 and TRBJ2-7; 10 bases match TRBD1. CDR1 is MNHEY and CDR2 is SMNVEV in the germline V gene (reference sequence). The CDR3 sequence is 14 residues long. DNA of the CDR3: TGTGCCAGCAGTTTGCGGGACAGGGGCTACCAGCAGTACTTC. Amino acids: CASSLRDRGYQQYF.

V gene TRBV7-2 combines with J gene TRBJ2-3, with 12 bases aligning to TRBD2. The CDR3 has 17 residues. Trimming at V came to 2 bases and at J to 2 bases, leaving 5 bases not matched to a gene. Germline V gene sequence: CDR1 SGHTA, CDR2 FQGNSA. The CDR3 loop reads CASSLSLAGGPTDTQYF. The CDR3 nucleotides are TGTGCCAGCAGCTTATCCCTAGCGGGAGGGCCCACAGATACGCAGTATTTT.

V is TRBV6-5 and J is TRBJ2-7; 12 bases fit TRBD2. With 2 bases clipped from V and 2 bases from J, the junction kept 1 base outside the gene matches. Germline V CDR1 and CDR2: MNHEY, SVGAGI. The CDR3 is 15 residues long. The CDR3 protein is CASSYRLAGAYEQYF. In DNA form, the CDR3 reads TGTGCCAGCAGTTACCGACTAGCGGGAGCCTACGAGCAGTACTTC.

This clone was counted only a few times. The chain is built from TRBV5-6 and TRBJ2-3, with a weak D call TRBD1 (6 bases). V was clipped by 5 bases and J by 1 base, with 14 bases between them. The CDR3 has 15 residues. Germline values: CDR1 SGHDT, CDR2 YYEEEE. The CDR3 sequence: CASSSQGFGTDTQYF. CDR3 in DNA: TGTGCCAGCAGTTCACAGGGTTTCGGCACAGATACGCAGTATTTT. The complete variable domain, with remaining parts taken from reference TRBV5-6 and TRBJ2-3, reads DAGVTQSPTHLIKTRGQQVTLRCSPKSGHDTVSWYQQALGQGPQFIFQYYEEEERQRGNFPDRFSGHQFPNYSSELNVNALLLGDSALYLCASSSQGFGTDTQYFGPGTRLTVL.

In its sample, this clone was seen a few times. The V and J genes are TRBV5-1 and TRBJ1-6, with 7 bases matching TRBD1. Germline V lookup: CDR1 SGHRS, CDR2 YFSETQ. This CDR3 is built from 14 residues. After removal of 2 bases from V and 6 bases from J, the junction contained 2 bases not matched to a gene. As DNA, the CDR3 is TGCGCCAGCAGCTTCAAGGGGGCTAATTCACCCCTCCACTTT. This translates into CASSFKGANSPLHF.

The V gene is TRBV7-2, the J gene TRBJ2-5, with D possibly matching TRBD2 (5 bases). Between the trimmed V and J ends, which lost 1 base and 4 bases, there was a span of 7 bases. Per the germline V gene, CDR1 is SGHTA and CDR2 is FQGNSA. The CDR3 extends over 13 amino acids. CDR3 DNA sequence: TGTGCCAGCAGCTTAGTTGAGGGAGAGACCCAGTACTTC. Residues: CASSLVEGETQYF.

The chain links TRBV19 to TRBJ2-3; 8 bases match TRBD2. Germline lookup yields CDR1 LNHDA and CDR2 SQIVND (reference sequence). The CDR3 totals 18 residues. Trimming took 1 base from V and 0 from J; bases not matched to a gene: 9. The CDR3 protein is CASSIVWKAGASTDTQYF. DNA of the CDR3: TGTGCCAGTAGTATAGTGTGGAAAGCGGGGGCCAGCACAGATACGCAGTATTTT.

The genes are TRBV30 and TRBJ2-7; D might be TRBD1 (5 bases). This CDR3 comprises 12 residues. The germline gives CDR1 GTSNPN, CDR2 SVGIG (reference sequence). V was clipped by 2 bases and J by 7 bases, with 12 bases between them. CDR3 sequence reads: CAWSLQGTEQYF. For the CDR3, the DNA is TGTGCCTGGAGTCTGCAGGGTACAGAGCAGTACTTC.

A single count supports this clone. The CDR3 nucleotides are TGTGCCATCAGTGAGTCGGGGCAGGGTGAAGATAATGAAAAACTGTTTTTT. This codes for CAISESGQGEDNEKLFF. This chain links TRBV10-3 with TRBJ1-4, with D possibly matching TRBD1 (5 bases). This CDR3 has 17 amino acids. With 0 bases removed from V and 4 bases from J, the gap between germline ends came to 15 bases. Germline V lookup: CDR1 ENHRY, CDR2 SYGVKD.

This clone was seen only once. V and J are TRBV6-6 and TRBJ2-7; 7 nucleotides align to TRBD2. CDR3 length equals 16 residues. The V gene's germline CDR1 is MNHNY and CDR2 SVGAGI (reference sequence). The V gene end was trimmed by 3 bases and the J gene end by 0 bases; junction bases not matched to a gene: 8. The CDR3 protein is CASSYSFSGSSYEQYF. DNA for the CDR3: TGTGCCAGCAGTTATTCCTTTAGCGGGTCCTCCTACGAGCAGTACTTC.

The rearrangement uses TRBV4-3 and TRBJ2-1; D gene ambiguous. The CDR3 sequence is 13 residues long. Per germline, CDR1 LGHNA and CDR2 YSLEER. The V and J ends lost 0 bases and 4 bases respectively, with 4 bases between them. As DNA, the CDR3 is TGCGCCAGCAGCCAAGATCCTTACAATGAGCAGTTCTTC. Protein sequence: CASSQDPYNEQFF.

The rearrangement joins TRBV6-5 to TRBJ2-5, with TRBD1 matching 10 bases. Germline values: CDR1 MNHEY, CDR2 SVGAGI. The J segment lost 6 bases and the V segment lost 0 bases, leaving 7 bases of the junction unmatched. This CDR3 comprises 16 residues. CDR3 residues: CASSYSNRDRGKTQYF. The CDR3 DNA reads as TGTGCCAGCAGTTACTCGAATCGGGACAGGGGCAAGACCCAGTACTTC.

This rearrangement joins TRBV29-1 to TRBJ2-7; 12 nucleotides align to TRBD2. The germline CDR1 and CDR2 sequences are SQVTM and ANQGSEA. The ends lost 6 bases at V and 3 bases at J; junction bases unmatched: 12. The CDR3 runs to 16 residues. The CDR3 DNA reads TGCAGCGTCCCCGCTAGCGGGAGGGCCGCAGGCTACGAGCAGTACTTC. This gives the protein CSVPASGRAAGYEQYF.